A single sample gave rise to the 16 T cell receptor beta chains below, sequenced in a study of neurological immune-mediated disorders. In TCRdb, the 5' RACE reads were re-called with MiXCR into one record per CDR3 protein. The data contain approximately 50,000 distinct CDR3 sequences, 10% to 13% of them singletons. The sequencing sample was made of PBMCs. The receptors come from a man aged 65 to 79 with HTLV-1-associated myelopathy (HAM/TSP).

This clonotype showed up many times. The rearrangement joins TRBV28 to TRBJ2-4; the match to TRBD2 covers 7 bases. The V gene end was trimmed by 7 bases and the J gene end by 0 bases; junction bases not matched to a gene: 6. Germline CDR1 and CDR2: MDHEN and SYDVKM. CDR3 length: 15 amino acids. The CDR3 region is CASTERGLAKNIQYF. The DNA for the CDR3 is TGTGCCAGCACGGAGCGGGGACTAGCCAAAAACATTCAGTACTTC.

The sample holds many counts of this clonotype. The chain has TRBV7-2 and TRBJ2-7; TRBD1 matches at 7 bases. This CDR3 contains 15 residues. V dropped 6 bases and J dropped 0; count of bases not matched to a gene: 8. Germline lookup yields CDR1 SGHTA and CDR2 FQGNSA. In DNA, the CDR3 is TGTGCCAGCAGTCCACAGGGGTTGCCCTCCTACGAGCAGTACTTC. Translating it yields CASSPQGLPSYEQYF.

There are many counts of this clonotype. The chain recombines TRBV12-3 or TRBV12-4 with TRBJ2-2; D gene ambiguous. With 5 bases removed from V and 4 bases from J, the gap between germline ends came to 14 bases. The CDR3 sequence is 15 residues long. CDR3: CASSPPGPGTGELFF. The CDR3 DNA reads TGTGCCAGCAGTCCTCCGGGTCCCGGCACCGGGGAGCTGTTTTTT.

The V and J genes are TRBV20-1 and TRBJ2-4, with 8 bases matching TRBD2. The CDR3 has 17 amino acids. Unmatched junction bases numbered 7, after V lost 0 bases and J lost 0 bases. Per germline, CDR1 DFQATT and CDR2 SNEGSKA (reference sequence). Written as DNA, the CDR3 is TGCAGTGCTAGAGATGGCGGGAGGTACATAGCCAAAAACATTCAGTACTTC. It codes for CSARDGGRYIAKNIQYF.

Ten or more counts support this clonotype. The V call is TRBV3-1, the J call TRBJ2-1; D ambiguous. V was shortened by 4 bases and J by 3 bases, with 10 bases between the two germline ends. The germline V gene encodes CDR1 LGHDT and CDR2 YNNKEL (reference sequence). The CDR3 is made up of 14 amino acids. The DNA for the CDR3 is TGTGCCAGCAGCCCGGCACTTGGCTACAATGAGCAGTTCTTC. This codes for CASSPALGYNEQFF.

The chain carries TRBV4-2 and TRBJ2-3; 12 bases agree with TRBD2. Unmatched junction bases numbered 9, after V lost 4 bases and J lost 1 base. CDR3 length: 18 amino acids. Germline V gives CDR1 LGHNA, CDR2 YNFKEQ. CDR3 nucleotides: TGTGCCAGCAGCCCCGTGACTAGCGGGAGTTTAGGCACAGATACGCAGTATTTT. Protein product: CASSPVTSGSLGTDTQYF.

This clonotype was detected many times. The rearrangement uses TRBV20-1 and TRBJ2-3, with 8 bases aligning to TRBD2. Germline CDR1 and CDR2: DFQATT and SNEGSKA (reference sequence). The CDR3 has 17 amino acids. V gave up 5 bases and J gave up 3 bases; unmatched junction bases: 16. The CDR3 region has the DNA TGCAGTGCTCCTACAAACCTCCGGGGGGGAGGAACAGATACGCAGTATTTT. Translating it yields CSAPTNLRGGGTDTQYF.

The chain has TRBV7-2 and TRBJ2-7; 15 nucleotides match TRBD2. The V and J ends lost 8 bases and 7 bases, in that order; junction bases with no gene match: 6. Looked up from germline, CDR1 is SGHTA and CDR2 is FQGNSA. CDR3 length: 14 amino acids. The CDR3 bases are TGTGCCAGCTCCTCGGGACTAGCGGGAGGAGAGCAGTACTTC. This encodes CASSSGLAGGEQYF.

This clonotype was seen at least ten times. The rearrangement links TRBV7-2 to TRBJ2-7, with unresolved D. This CDR3 is built from 11 residues. Germline CDR1 and CDR2: SGHTA and FQGNSA. V was trimmed by 6 bases and J by 2 bases, leaving 5 bases between them. The CDR3: CASSRTYEQYF. In nucleotides, the CDR3 is TGTGCCAGCAGTCGGACCTACGAGCAGTACTTC. Supplemented by reference TRBV7-2 and TRBJ2-7, the full variable domain reads GAGVSQSPSNKVTEKGKDVELRCDPISGHTALYWYRQSLGQGLEFLIYFQGNSAPDKSGLPSDRFSAERTGGSVSTLTIQRTQQEDSAVYLCASSRTYEQYFGPGTRLTVT.

This clonotype was observed many times. The chain links TRBV7-9 to TRBJ1-2; TRBD1 is a possible D gene (6 bases). This CDR3 contains 15 residues. With 3 bases removed from V and 4 bases from J, the gap between germline ends came to 15 bases. The germline CDR1 and CDR2 sequences are SEHNR and FQNEAQ (reference sequence). CDR3 protein: CASSFGGANSYGYTF. CDR3 DNA: TGTGCCAGCAGCTTTGGGGGGGCGAACTCCTATGGCTACACCTTC.

This clonotype was recorded many times. J is TRBJ2-1 and V is TRBV6-5, with TRBD2 identical over 10 bases. Germline lookup yields CDR1 MNHEY and CDR2 SVGAGI. Trimming removed 6 bases from V and 10 bases from J; junction bases left unmatched: 9. This CDR3 comprises 14 residues. The CDR3 coding sequence is TGTGCCAGCAGGAAAGCGGGAGGGGTATTCGAGCAGTTCTTC. It codes for CASRKAGGVFEQFF.

This clonotype was recorded many times. The J gene is TRBJ2-2, the V gene TRBV6-2 or TRBV6-3, with TRBD2 identical over 7 bases. J was trimmed by 4 bases and V by 8 bases; bases with no gene match: 10. The CDR3 sequence is 15 residues long. Germline CDR1 and CDR2: MNHEY and SVGEGT. The CDR3 sequence is CASASGIFSTGELFF. The CDR3 region has the DNA TGTGCCAGCGCGAGCGGGATCTTCAGCACCGGGGAGCTGTTTTTT.

This clonotype was counted ten times or more. This chain links TRBV20-1 with TRBJ2-1, with 12 positions matching TRBD2. This CDR3 has 20 residues. With V trimmed by 5 bases and J by 2 bases, 19 bases remained unmatched. From germline, CDR1 is DFQATT and CDR2 SNEGSKA (reference sequence). Here the CDR3 reads CSAGGTSGRTESLTYNEQFF. CDR3 DNA: TGCAGTGCTGGCGGCACTAGCGGGAGGACCGAATCCCTTACCTACAATGAGCAGTTCTTC.

In this sample, this clonotype turned up many times. The V call is TRBV5-1, the J call TRBJ2-1, with 7 bases that match TRBD1. This CDR3 has 14 residues. The germline V gene has CDR1 SGHRS and CDR2 YFSETQ. The ends lost 3 bases at V and 0 bases at J; junction bases unmatched: 0. The CDR3 spells CASSWDSSYNEQFF. The CDR3 bases are TGCGCCAGCAGCTGGGACAGCTCCTACAATGAGCAGTTCTTC.

This clonotype was found many times. V is TRBV5-1 and J is TRBJ2-6; 7 bases match TRBD1. This CDR3 contains 15 residues. CDR1 is SGHRS, CDR2 YFSETQ, per germline. V shed 4 bases, J shed 2 bases, and the junction held 3 bases outside the gene matches. The CDR3 bases are TGCGCCAGCAGCAAAGACAGGGCTGGGGCCAACGTCCTGACTTTC. Its protein product is CASSKDRAGANVLTF.

This clonotype has a count of ten or more. The J gene is TRBJ1-5, the V gene TRBV28; maybe TRBD1 (6 bases). Germline-derived CDR1 and CDR2 are MDHEN and SYDVKM. This CDR3 has 15 residues. The germline V and J ends were trimmed by 8 bases and 3 bases, with 17 bases remaining between them. CDR3 loop: CASYFSGGTNQPQHF. CDR3 DNA sequence: TGTGCCAGCTACTTCTCGGGGGGCACCAATCAGCCCCAGCATTTT.